These T cell receptor beta chains were read from a single sample in a study of T cells in Graves' hyperthyroidism and ophthalmopathy. TCRdb recomputed calls from the multiplex PCR reads with MiXCR, one row per CDR3 protein. The sample has over 300,000 distinct CDR3 sequences; around 14% are singletons. The sequenced sample consisted of blood. These TCRs come from a woman aged 55-69 years with Graves' hyperthyroidism. CDR3s include the opening cysteine and the closing phenylalanine or tryptophan. Each record gives: clone size, D gene, J gene, V gene, CDR3 protein, CDR3 DNA. A D gene is named only where the DNA matches it firmly. The size field is filled for only some rows; it gives once, few, many or a size class.

>many|-|TRBJ2-1|TRBV30
CAWTPGEEQFF
TGTGCCTGGACACCGGGGGAAGAGCAGTTCTTC
>many|-|TRBJ2-1|TRBV3-1
CASSQVRVAYNEQFF
TGTGCCAGCAGCCAAGTTCGGGTTGCCTACAATGAGCAGTTCTTC
>many|-|TRBJ2-1|TRBV6-2/TRBV6-3
CASSPLVASSYNEQFF
TGTGCCAGCAGCCCCCTAGTGGCCAGCTCCTACAATGAGCAGTTCTTC
>many|TRBD1|TRBJ2-5|TRBV5-8
CASSLRGQGIKTTQYF
TGTGCCAGCAGCTTGAGGGGACAGGGAATTAAGACGACCCAGTACTTC
>many|TRBD2|TRBJ2-1|TRBV6-1
CASSEGTSGSNEQFF
TGTGCCAGCAGTGAAGGGACTAGCGGGAGTAATGAGCAGTTCTTC
>many|-|TRBJ1-2|TRBV27
CASSSSTAIYGYTF
TGTGCCAGCAGTAGCTCGACAGCAATCTATGGCTACACCTTC
>once|TRBD2|TRBJ2-3|TRBV24-1
CATYKLAGDGTDTQYF
TGTGCCACCTATAAACTAGCGGGAGACGGCACAGATACGCAGTATTTT
>-|-|TRBJ1-5|TRBV20-1
CSARDNRVSNQPQHF
TGCAGTGCTAGAGATAACAGGGTTAGCAATCAGCCCCAGCATTTT
>-|-|TRBJ1-5|TRBV4-1
CASSQVKVLGQPQHF
TGCGCCAGCAGCCAAGTAAAGGTTCTAGGTCAGCCCCAGCATTTT
>many|TRBD2|TRBJ2-3|TRBV11-2
CASSLGGLAGAGDTQYF
TGTGCCAGCAGCTTAGGAGGGCTAGCGGGAGCCGGAGATACGCAGTATTTT
>few|-|TRBJ1-1|TRBV20-1
CSARQVQNTEAFF
TGCAGTGCAAGACAGGTCCAGAACACTGAAGCTTTCTTT
>many|-|TRBJ2-7|TRBV5-5
CASSSYGDRYEQYF
TGTGCCAGCAGCTCCTACGGGGATAGGTACGAGCAGTACTTC
>many|TRBD1|TRBJ2-7|TRBV27
CASSGTRTGGFEQYF
TGTGCCAGCAGTGGGACCAGGACAGGGGGCTTCGAGCAGTACTTC
>many|TRBD1|TRBJ1-2|TRBV2
CASGMRTGGNGYTF
TGTGCCAGCGGCATGAGGACAGGGGGCAATGGCTACACCTTC
>-|-|TRBJ1-2|TRBV28
CASRSGGPYGYTF
TGTGCCAGCCGGTCCGGCGGACCCTATGGCTACACCTTC
>many|TRBD1|TRBJ1-2|TRBV29-1
CSVPGSNRGSYGYTF
TGCAGCGTCCCCGGTTCCAACAGGGGATCATATGGCTACACCTTC
>many|-|TRBJ2-3|TRBV5-1
CASSLRLGSTDTQYF
TGCGCCAGCAGCTTGCGTCTGGGAAGCACAGATACGCAGTATTTT
>few|-|TRBJ2-7|TRBV27
CASSGPNPYEQYF
TGTGCCAGCAGCGGACCTAATCCCTACGAGCAGTACTTC
>many|-|TRBJ1-5|TRBV29-1
CSVGDTVSNQPQHF
TGCAGCGTTGGGGACACCGTAAGCAATCAGCCCCAGCATTTT
>few|TRBD1|TRBJ2-1|TRBV9
CASSGDRAPYNEQFF
TGTGCCAGCAGCGGAGACAGGGCCCCATACAATGAGCAGTTCTTC
>many|-|TRBJ2-3|TRBV11-3
CASSLGFADTQYF
TGTGCCAGCAGCTTAGGGTTCGCAGATACGCAGTATTTT
>-|TRBD1|TRBJ1-6|TRBV13
CASSLGRQGAGSPLHF
TGTGCCAGCAGCTTAGGCCGACAGGGCGCGGGCTCACCCCTCCACTTT
>-|TRBD2|TRBJ2-1|TRBV6-2/TRBV6-3
CASSLTSGRGENYNEQFF
TGTGCCAGCAGCCTGACTAGCGGGAGGGGCGAGAACTACAATGAGCAGTTCTTC
>few|TRBD1|TRBJ1-3|TRBV2
CASRTGAGNTIYF
TGTGCCAGCAGGACAGGGGCTGGAAACACCATATATTTT
>few|-|TRBJ1-6|TRBV5-1
CASTLRAGINSPLHF
TGCGCCAGCACCCTACGGGCGGGGATTAATTCACCCCTCCACTTT
>-|TRBD1|TRBJ1-1|TRBV5-1
CASSSIPGQGISTEAFF
TGCGCCAGCAGCTCCATTCCGGGACAGGGGATTAGTACTGAAGCTTTCTTT
>few|TRBD1|TRBJ1-2|TRBV5-8
CASRRTGDNYGYTF
TGTGCCAGCCGGCGGACAGGGGATAACTATGGCTACACCTTC
>few|-|TRBJ2-5|TRBV4-2
CASSQGRDGETQYF
TGTGCCAGCAGCCAAGGGCGGGATGGGGAGACCCAGTACTTC
>-|TRBD2|TRBJ2-7|TRBV30
CAWSVIGGAYEQYF
TGTGCCTGGAGTGTGATCGGGGGGGCCTACGAGCAGTACTTC
>-|TRBD2|TRBJ2-1|TRBV7-3
CASSKLAGGPSSYNEQFF
TGTGCCAGCAGCAAACTAGCGGGAGGGCCGAGCTCCTACAATGAGCAGTTCTTC
>few|TRBD1|TRBJ1-4|TRBV28
CASRDFRGTTRSSEKLFF
TGTGCCAGCAGAGACTTCAGGGGGACTACCCGTTCGAGTGAAAAACTGTTTTTT
>-|TRBD2|TRBJ2-3|TRBV19
CASSIGAGGGADTQYF
TGTGCCAGTAGTATAGGGGCGGGAGGAGGAGCAGATACGCAGTATTTT
>-|-|TRBJ2-1|TRBV11-2
CASSPSGRDNEQFF
TGTGCCAGCAGCCCCTCCGGCCGGGACAATGAGCAGTTCTTC
>many|-|TRBJ2-3|TRBV5-6
CASSFMKTSTDTQYF
TGTGCCAGCAGCTTTATGAAAACTAGCACAGATACGCAGTATTTT
>many|-|TRBJ1-1|TRBV6-6
CASSYQGLAFF
TGTGCCAGCAGTTACCAGGGTTTGGCTTTCTTT
>-|-|TRBJ2-7|TRBV7-2
CASSPVGGHEQYF
TGTGCCAGCAGCCCGGTTGGGGGGCACGAGCAGTACTTC
>-|TRBD2|TRBJ2-3|TRBV10-1
CASSETLLGLAGAPTTDTQYF
TGCGCCAGCAGTGAGACCCTTCTAGGACTAGCGGGAGCTCCTACCACAGATACGCAGTATTTT
>-|-|TRBJ2-1|TRBV29-1
CSAGTPIGAYNEQFF
TGCAGCGCGGGGACCCCCATAGGAGCGTACAATGAGCAGTTCTTC
>-|-|TRBJ1-1|TRBV27
CASSAGRTEAFF
TGTGCCAGCAGTGCTGGTCGGACTGAAGCTTTCTTT
>many|-|TRBJ2-7|TRBV12-3/TRBV12-4
CASRKPTGLAYEQYF
TGTGCCAGCAGGAAGCCCACGGGACTGGCCTACGAGCAGTACTTC
>many|-|TRBJ2-3|TRBV5-1
CASYSADTQYF
TGCGCCAGCTACTCTGCAGATACGCAGTATTTT
>many|-|TRBJ1-2|TRBV7-3
CASSSRPRADCGYTF
TGTGCCAGCAGCTCCCGGCCACGGGCGGATTGCGGCTACACCTTC
>-|-|TRBJ2-7|TRBV28
CASSPGISSYEQYF
TGTGCCAGCAGTCCCGGGATCTCCTCCTACGAGCAGTACTTC
>-|TRBD2|TRBJ2-2|TRBV28
CASSLFGRAAGELFF
TGTGCCAGCAGTTTATTTGGGAGGGCCGCCGGGGAGCTGTTTTTT
>many|TRBD1|TRBJ2-5|TRBV28
CASSRPTGSQETQYF
TGTGCCAGCAGTCGTCCGACAGGGTCCCAAGAGACCCAGTACTTC
>many|TRBD2|TRBJ2-5|TRBV6-1
CASRRTSGEVFQETQYF
TGTGCCAGCAGACGGACTAGCGGGGAAGTCTTCCAAGAGACCCAGTACTTC
>-|-|TRBJ2-3|TRBV29-1
CSGRGKGGGTDTQYF
TGCAGCGGGCGAGGGAAGGGGGGGGGCACAGATACGCAGTATTTT
>many|-|TRBJ1-2|TRBV24-1
CATSEARRYGYTF
TGTGCCACCAGTGAGGCCCGGCGATATGGCTACACCTTC
>-|-|TRBJ1-2|TRBV3-1
CASSQGTQALNYGYTF
TGTGCCAGCAGCCAAGGGACGCAAGCCCTTAACTATGGCTACACCTTC
>many|-|TRBJ2-3|TRBV2
CASRNRDIFTDTQYF
TGTGCCAGCAGGAACCGGGACATCTTCACAGATACGCAGTATTTT
>few|-|TRBJ2-7|TRBV15
CATSSGRDSPRDEQYF
TGTGCCACCAGCAGTGGCAGGGACTCCCCAAGGGACGAGCAGTACTTC
>-|TRBD2|TRBJ2-3|TRBV6-1
CAASFSGRIPDTQYF
TGTGCCGCTTCTTTTAGCGGGAGAATTCCAGATACGCAGTATTTT
>few|-|TRBJ2-2|TRBV7-3
CASSLNPVPGGELFF
TGTGCCAGCAGCTTAAACCCAGTCCCGGGCGGGGAGCTGTTTTTT
>many|-|TRBJ2-7|TRBV28
CASSLGQLVAEQYF
TGTGCCAGCAGTTTAGGTCAGCTGGTGGCCGAGCAGTACTTC